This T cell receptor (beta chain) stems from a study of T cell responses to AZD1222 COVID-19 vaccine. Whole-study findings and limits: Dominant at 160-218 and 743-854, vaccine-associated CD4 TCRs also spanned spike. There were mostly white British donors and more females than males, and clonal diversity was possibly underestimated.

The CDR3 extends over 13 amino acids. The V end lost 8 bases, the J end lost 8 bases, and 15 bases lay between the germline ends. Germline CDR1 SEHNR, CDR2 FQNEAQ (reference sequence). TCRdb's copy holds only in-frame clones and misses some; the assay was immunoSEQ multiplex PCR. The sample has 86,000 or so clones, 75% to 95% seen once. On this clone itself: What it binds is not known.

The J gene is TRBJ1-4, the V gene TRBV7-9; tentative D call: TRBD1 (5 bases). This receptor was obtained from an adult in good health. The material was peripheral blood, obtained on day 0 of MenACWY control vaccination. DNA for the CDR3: TGTGCCAGCCTTGGACCCTGGGGGGAAAAACTGTTTTTT. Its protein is CASLGPWGEKLFF.